Each of the 12 T cell receptor beta chains below was sequenced from the same sample in a study of shared clonotypes between healthy human individuals. TCRdb's copy holds only in-frame clones and misses some; the assay was immunoSEQ multiplex PCR. Among some 1.5 million clones, approximately 97% were seen once, and the ten largest hold approximately 1.1%. The sequenced material came from naive CD4+ T cells sorted from blood. Described subset: CD45RA+ positively selected. The source is a young man in good health.

This chain links TRBV28 with TRBJ2-7; tentative D call: TRBD1 (7 bases). CDR1 MDHEN and CDR2 SYDVKM come from the germline V gene. This CDR3 contains 16 residues. Deletions cut 5 bases from V and 5 bases from J, with 22 bases between. The CDR3 bases are TGTGCCAGCAGTCTTTGGCGGGACAGATTATCCCACGAGCAGTACTTC. This codes for CASSLWRDRLSHEQYF.

CDR3 nucleotide sequence: TGTGCCAGCAGCTTATGGAGCGGGAGAGGAACCGGGGAGCTGTTTTTT. It codes for CASSLWSGRGTGELFF. V and J are TRBV11-2 and TRBJ2-2; the match to TRBD2 covers 8 bases. V was pared by 2 bases and J by 5 bases, with 7 bases of the junction left unmatched. The CDR3 has 16 amino acids. The germline CDR1 and CDR2 sequences are SGHAT and FQNNGV.

This chain links TRBV9 with TRBJ2-3; D possibly uses TRBD1 or TRBD2 (5 bases each). The length of the CDR3 is 14 residues. Germline V gene lookup returns CDR1 SGDLS and CDR2 YYNGEE. V shed 0 bases and J shed 4 bases, with 9 bases lying between them. The CDR3 nucleotides are TGTGCCAGCAGCGTAGCTTCGGGGCCAGATACGCAGTATTTT. Amino acid sequence: CASSVASGPDTQYF.

This clone has a single count. The chain recombines TRBV4-1 with TRBJ2-1; possibly TRBD1 for D (6 bases). CDR1 and CDR2 (germline): MGHRA, YSYEKL. Between the trimmed V and J ends, which lost 2 bases and 15 bases, there was a span of 17 bases. This CDR3 comprises 13 residues. The CDR3 region has the DNA TGCGCCAGCAGCCAATTGGTGGGGGCCCCTCGGTTCTTC. This encodes CASSQLVGAPRFF.

The genes are TRBV27 and TRBJ2-7; 10 nucleotides line up with TRBD1. V was clipped by 4 bases and J by 3 bases; unmatched bases: 6. In germline, CDR1 is MNHEY, CDR2 SMNVEV (reference sequence). This CDR3 spans 15 amino acids. CDR3 in DNA: TGTGCCAGCAGTTCGCCGGGACAGGGGAACTACGAGCAGTACTTC. Its translation is CASSSPGQGNYEQYF.

This chain connects TRBV25-1 to TRBJ2-1; 7 bases are a match to TRBD2. The CDR3 covers 12 residues. V was pared by 6 bases and J by 13 bases, with 9 bases of the junction left unmatched. Germline CDR1 is MGHDK and CDR2 is SYGVNS. CDR3 protein: CASREGLETQFF. The DNA for the CDR3 is TGTGCCAGCAGAGAAGGACTAGAGACACAGTTCTTC.

V is TRBV18 and J is TRBJ1-4, with TRBD1 matching 7 bases. The V gene's germline CDR1 is KGHSH and CDR2 LQKENI. V dropped 6 bases and J dropped 7; count of bases not matched to a gene: 14. The CDR3 sequence is 16 residues long. The CDR3 loop is CASSKQGRSGSEKLFF. CDR3 nucleotides: TGTGCCAGCTCGAAACAGGGGAGAAGTGGAAGTGAAAAACTGTTTTTT. The full variable domain, with the rest looked up from reference TRBV18 and TRBJ1-4, is NAGVMQNPRHLVRRRGQEARLRCSPMKGHSHVYWYRQLPEEGLKFMVYLQKENIIDESGMPKERFSAEFPKEGPSILRIQQVVRGDSAAYFCASSKQGRSGSEKLFFGSGTQLSVL.

The rearrangement uses TRBV6-5 and TRBJ1-5; TRBD1 is a possible D gene (6 bases). V was trimmed by 0 bases and J by 5 bases, leaving 11 bases between them. This CDR3 has 15 amino acids. Germline-derived CDR1 and CDR2 are MNHEY and SVGAGI. The CDR3 here is CASSYSSGDDQPQHF. The CDR3 DNA reads as TGTGCCAGCAGTTACTCATCAGGGGACGATCAGCCCCAGCATTTT.

This chain joins TRBV19 and TRBJ2-7, with D maybe TRBD1 (5 bases). V was clipped by 4 bases and J by 4 bases, with 23 bases between them. This CDR3 region has 17 residues. The V gene's germline CDR1 is LNHDA and CDR2 SQIVND (reference sequence). CDR3 region: CASSTAREAWGSYEQYF. The CDR3 region has the DNA TGTGCCAGTAGTACCGCCAGGGAAGCTTGGGGCTCATACGAGCAGTACTTC.

Comments on this clone: Other nucleotide sequences in the sample specify the same CDR3. The V gene is TRBV5-1, the J gene TRBJ2-7; TRBD2 matches 15 bases. The germline gives CDR1 SGHRS, CDR2 YFSETQ. The CDR3 extends over 16 amino acids. The trim removed 4 bases at V and 1 base at J, leaving 3 bases unmatched. Written as DNA, the CDR3 is TGCGCCAGCAGCCGGGGACTAGCGGGAGGATCCTACGAGCAGTACTTC. It yields the protein CASSRGLAGGSYEQYF.

The chain couples TRBV27 to TRBJ2-1, with 11 bases matching TRBD2. The CDR3 is made up of 16 amino acids. Germline V gives CDR1 MNHEY, CDR2 SMNVEV (reference sequence). V shed 5 bases and J 6 bases; nucleotides not matched to a gene: 9. The CDR3 nucleotides are TGTGCCAGCAGTGTACAACTAGCGGGAGTATTCAATGAGCAGTTCTTC. Amino acid sequence: CASSVQLAGVFNEQFF.

The chain uses TRBV28 and TRBJ1-1; D unresolved. The ends were cut back, 6 bases at V and 3 bases at J, with 11 bases in the middle. The CDR3 is 13 amino acids. The germline gives CDR1 MDHEN, CDR2 SYDVKM. The CDR3 region is CASRKGFDTEAFF. CDR3 nucleotides: TGTGCCAGCAGGAAAGGGTTTGACACTGAAGCTTTCTTT.